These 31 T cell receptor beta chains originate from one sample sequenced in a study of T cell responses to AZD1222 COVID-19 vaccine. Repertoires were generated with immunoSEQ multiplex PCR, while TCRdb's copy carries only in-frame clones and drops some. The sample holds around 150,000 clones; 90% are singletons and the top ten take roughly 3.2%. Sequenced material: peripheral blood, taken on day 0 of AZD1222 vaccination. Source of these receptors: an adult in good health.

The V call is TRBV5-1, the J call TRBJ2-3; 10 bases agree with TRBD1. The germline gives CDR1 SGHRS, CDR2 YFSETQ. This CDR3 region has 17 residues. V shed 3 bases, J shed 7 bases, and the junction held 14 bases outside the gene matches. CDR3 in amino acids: CASSSVAGTGDRNTQYF. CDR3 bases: TGCGCCAGCAGCTCCGTGGCCGGGACAGGGGACAGAAATACGCAGTATTTT. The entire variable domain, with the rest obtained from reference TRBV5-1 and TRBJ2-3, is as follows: KAGVTQTPRYLIKTRGQQVTLSCSPISGHRSVSWYQQTPGQGLQFLFEYFSETQRNKGNFPGRFSGRQFSNSRSEMNVSTLELGDSALYLCASSSVAGTGDRNTQYFGPGTRLTVL.

The CDR3 spells CASSPPRSGGLSDTQYF. The CDR3 coding sequence is TGTGCCAGCAGCCCCCCTAGGTCGGGAGGGCTCTCAGATACGCAGTATTTT. The chain has TRBV4-2 and TRBJ2-3; TRBD2 aligns across 8 bases. CDR3 length: 17 amino acids. With V trimmed by 4 bases and J by 4 bases, 13 bases remained unmatched. The germline CDR1 and CDR2 sequences are LGHNA and YNFKEQ.

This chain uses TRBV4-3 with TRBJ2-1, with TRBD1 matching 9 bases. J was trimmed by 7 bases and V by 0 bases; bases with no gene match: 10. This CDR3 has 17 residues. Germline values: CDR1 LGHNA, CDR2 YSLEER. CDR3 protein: CASSQDRGTGGLNEQFF. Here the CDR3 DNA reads TGCGCCAGCAGCCAAGATCGAGGAACAGGGGGCTTGAATGAGCAGTTCTTC.

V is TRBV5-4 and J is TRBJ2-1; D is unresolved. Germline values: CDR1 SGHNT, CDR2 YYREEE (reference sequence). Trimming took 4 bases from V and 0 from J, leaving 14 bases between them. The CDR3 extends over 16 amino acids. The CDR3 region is CASSQTARNSYNEQFF. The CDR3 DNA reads TGTGCCAGCAGCCAAACGGCTAGGAACTCCTACAATGAGCAGTTCTTC.

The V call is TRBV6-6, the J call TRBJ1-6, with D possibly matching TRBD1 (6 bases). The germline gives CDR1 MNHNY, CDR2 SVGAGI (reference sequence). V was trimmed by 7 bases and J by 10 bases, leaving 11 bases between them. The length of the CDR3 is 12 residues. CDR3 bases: TGTGCCAGCAAGGCAGGGGAGTCACCCCTCCACTTT. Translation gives CASKAGESPLHF.

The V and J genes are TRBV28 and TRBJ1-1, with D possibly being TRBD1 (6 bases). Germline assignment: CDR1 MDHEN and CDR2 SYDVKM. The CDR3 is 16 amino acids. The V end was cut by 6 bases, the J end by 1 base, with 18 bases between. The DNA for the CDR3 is TGTGCCAGCAGCCTCGGGGGGACAATAGGGAACACTGAAGCTTTCTTT. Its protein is CASSLGGTIGNTEAFF.

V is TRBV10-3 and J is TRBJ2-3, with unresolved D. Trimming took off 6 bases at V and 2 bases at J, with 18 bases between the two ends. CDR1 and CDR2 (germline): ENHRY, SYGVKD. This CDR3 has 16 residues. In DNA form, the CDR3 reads TGTGCCATCAGCGATGCGTCAGGCACCGCCACAGATACGCAGTATTTT. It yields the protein CAISDASGTATDTQYF.

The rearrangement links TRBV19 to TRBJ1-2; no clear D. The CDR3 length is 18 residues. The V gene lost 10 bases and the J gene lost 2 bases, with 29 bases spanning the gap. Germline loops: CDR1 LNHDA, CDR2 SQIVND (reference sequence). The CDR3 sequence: CATNNPGFGKTNNYGYTF. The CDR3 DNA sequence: TGTGCCACCAATAACCCTGGATTTGGAAAAACCAACAACTATGGCTACACCTTC.

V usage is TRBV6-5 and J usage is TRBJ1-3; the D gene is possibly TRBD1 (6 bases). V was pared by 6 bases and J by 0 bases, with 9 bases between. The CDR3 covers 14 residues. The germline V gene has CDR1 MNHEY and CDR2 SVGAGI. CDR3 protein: CASSSGVSGNTIYF. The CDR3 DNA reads TGTGCCAGCAGCTCAGGGGTCTCTGGAAACACCATATATTTT.

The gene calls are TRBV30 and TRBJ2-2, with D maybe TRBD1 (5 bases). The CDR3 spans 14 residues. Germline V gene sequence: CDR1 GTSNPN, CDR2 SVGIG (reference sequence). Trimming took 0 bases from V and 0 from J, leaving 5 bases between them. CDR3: CAWSVGANTGELFF. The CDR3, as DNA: TGTGCCTGGAGTGTAGGGGCGAACACCGGGGAGCTGTTTTTT.

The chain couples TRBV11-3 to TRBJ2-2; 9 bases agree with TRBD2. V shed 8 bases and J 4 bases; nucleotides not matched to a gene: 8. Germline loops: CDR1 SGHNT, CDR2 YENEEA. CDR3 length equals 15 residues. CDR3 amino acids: CASAGAGGPTGELFF. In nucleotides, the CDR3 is TGTGCCAGCGCGGGAGCGGGAGGCCCCACCGGGGAGCTGTTTTTT.

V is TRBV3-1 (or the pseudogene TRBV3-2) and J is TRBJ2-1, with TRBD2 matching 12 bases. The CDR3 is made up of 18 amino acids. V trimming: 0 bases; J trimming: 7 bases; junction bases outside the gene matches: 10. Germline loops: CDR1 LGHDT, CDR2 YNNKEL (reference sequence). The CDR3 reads CASSQDPPGLAGRNEQFF. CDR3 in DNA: TGTGCCAGCAGCCAAGACCCTCCTGGACTAGCGGGGAGGAATGAGCAGTTCTTC.

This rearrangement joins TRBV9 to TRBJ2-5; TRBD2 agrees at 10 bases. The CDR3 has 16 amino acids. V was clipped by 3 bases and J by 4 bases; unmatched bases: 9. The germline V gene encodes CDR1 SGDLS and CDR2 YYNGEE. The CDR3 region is CASSAGIAGGGETQYF. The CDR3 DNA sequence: TGTGCCAGCAGCGCGGGAATAGCGGGAGGAGGAGAGACCCAGTACTTC.

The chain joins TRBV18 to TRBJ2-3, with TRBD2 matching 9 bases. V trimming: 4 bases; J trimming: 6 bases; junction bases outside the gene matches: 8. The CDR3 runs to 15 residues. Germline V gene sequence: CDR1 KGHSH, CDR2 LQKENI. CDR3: CASSRRGGPPDTQYF. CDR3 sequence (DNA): TGTGCCAGCTCACGGCGGGGGGGTCCACCCGATACGCAGTATTTT.

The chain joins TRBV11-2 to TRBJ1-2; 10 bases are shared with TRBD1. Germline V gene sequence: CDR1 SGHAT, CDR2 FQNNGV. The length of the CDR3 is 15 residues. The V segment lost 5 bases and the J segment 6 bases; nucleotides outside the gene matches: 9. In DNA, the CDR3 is TGTGCCAGCAGCCCGACAGGGGGCGCGGAGGATGGCTACACCTTC. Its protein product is CASSPTGGAEDGYTF.

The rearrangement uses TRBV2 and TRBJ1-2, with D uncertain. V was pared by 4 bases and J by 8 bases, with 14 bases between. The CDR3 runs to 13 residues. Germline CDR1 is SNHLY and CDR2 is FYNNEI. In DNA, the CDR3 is TGTGCCAGCAGTGGGACTCTTCAAGAGGGCTACACCTTC. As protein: CASSGTLQEGYTF.

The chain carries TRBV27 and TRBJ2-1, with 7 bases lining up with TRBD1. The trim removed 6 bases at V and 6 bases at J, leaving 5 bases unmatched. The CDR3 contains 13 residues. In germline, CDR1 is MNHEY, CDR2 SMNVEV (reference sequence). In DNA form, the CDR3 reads TGTGCCAGCAGAATGGACAGGCCCAATGAGCAGTTCTTC. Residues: CASRMDRPNEQFF.

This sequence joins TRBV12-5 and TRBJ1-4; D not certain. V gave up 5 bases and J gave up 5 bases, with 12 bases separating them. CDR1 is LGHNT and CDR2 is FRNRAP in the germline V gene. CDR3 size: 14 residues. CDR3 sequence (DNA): TGTGCTAGTGGTGCGACGGCTCGCAATGAAAAACTGTTTTTT. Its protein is CASGATARNEKLFF.

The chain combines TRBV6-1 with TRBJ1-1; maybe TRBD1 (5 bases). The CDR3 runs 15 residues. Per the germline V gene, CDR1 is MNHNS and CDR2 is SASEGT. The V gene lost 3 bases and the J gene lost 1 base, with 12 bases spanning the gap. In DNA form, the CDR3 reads TGTGCCAGCAGTGACGCAGGGTTGGGGAACACTGAAGCTTTCTTT. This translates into CASSDAGLGNTEAFF.

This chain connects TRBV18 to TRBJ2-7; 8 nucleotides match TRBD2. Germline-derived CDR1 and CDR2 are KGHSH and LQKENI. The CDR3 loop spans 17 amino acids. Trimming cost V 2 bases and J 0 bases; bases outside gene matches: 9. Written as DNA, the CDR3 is TGTGCCAGCTCACCAGGGGGCGGTAGCGGGACCTCCTACGAGCAGTACTTC. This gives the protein CASSPGGGSGTSYEQYF.

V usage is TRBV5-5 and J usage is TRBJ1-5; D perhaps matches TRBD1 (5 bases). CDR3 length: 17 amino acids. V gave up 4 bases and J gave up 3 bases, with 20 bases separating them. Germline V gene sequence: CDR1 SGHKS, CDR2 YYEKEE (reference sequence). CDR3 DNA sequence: TGTGCCAGCAGCCTAGGGGTGCCGGGATTGTACAATCAGCCCCAGCATTTT. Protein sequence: CASSLGVPGLYNQPQHF.

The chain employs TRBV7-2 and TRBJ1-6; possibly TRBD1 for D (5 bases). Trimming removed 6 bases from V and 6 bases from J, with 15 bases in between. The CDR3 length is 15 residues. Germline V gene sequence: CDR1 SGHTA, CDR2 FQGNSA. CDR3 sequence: CASRAARGGNSPLHF. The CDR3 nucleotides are TGTGCCAGCAGAGCCGCGCGGGGGGGTAATTCACCCCTCCACTTT. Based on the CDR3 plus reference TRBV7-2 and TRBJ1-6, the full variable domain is GAGVSQSPSNKVTEKGKDVELRCDPISGHTALYWYRQSLGQGLEFLIYFQGNSAPDKSGLPSDRFSAERTGGSVSTLTIQRTQQEDSAVYLCASRAARGGNSPLHFGNGTRLTVT.

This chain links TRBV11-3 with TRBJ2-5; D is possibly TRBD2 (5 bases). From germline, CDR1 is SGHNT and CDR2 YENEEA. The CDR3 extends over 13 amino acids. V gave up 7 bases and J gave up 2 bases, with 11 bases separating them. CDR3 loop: CASTARDQETQYF. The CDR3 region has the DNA TGTGCCAGCACCGCTCGGGATCAAGAGACCCAGTACTTC. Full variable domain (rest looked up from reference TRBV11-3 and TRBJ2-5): EAGVVQSPRYKIIEKKQPVAFWCNPISGHNTLYWYLQNLGQGPELLIRYENEEAVDDSQLPKDRFSAERLKGVDSTLKIQPAELGDSAVYLCASTARDQETQYFGPGTRLLVL.

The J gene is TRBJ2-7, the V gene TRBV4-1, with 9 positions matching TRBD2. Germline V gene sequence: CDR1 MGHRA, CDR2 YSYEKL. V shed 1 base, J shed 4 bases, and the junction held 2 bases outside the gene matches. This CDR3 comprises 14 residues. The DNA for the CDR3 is TGCGCCAGCAGCCAAGTAGCGGGGGAATACGAGCAGTACTTC. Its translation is CASSQVAGEYEQYF.

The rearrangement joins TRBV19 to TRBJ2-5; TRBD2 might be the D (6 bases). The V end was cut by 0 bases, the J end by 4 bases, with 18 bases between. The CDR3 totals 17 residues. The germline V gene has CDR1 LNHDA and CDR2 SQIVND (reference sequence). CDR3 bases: TGTGCCAGTAGTATAGATTCCTCTTGGGCCGGGAGAGAGACCCAGTACTTC. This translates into CASSIDSSWAGRETQYF.

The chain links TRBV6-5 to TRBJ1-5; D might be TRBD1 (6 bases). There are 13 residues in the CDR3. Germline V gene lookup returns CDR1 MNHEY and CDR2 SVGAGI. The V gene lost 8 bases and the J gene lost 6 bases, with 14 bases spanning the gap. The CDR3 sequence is CASSASGVQPQHF. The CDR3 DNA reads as TGTGCCAGCTCCGCCTCAGGGGTTCAGCCCCAGCATTTT.

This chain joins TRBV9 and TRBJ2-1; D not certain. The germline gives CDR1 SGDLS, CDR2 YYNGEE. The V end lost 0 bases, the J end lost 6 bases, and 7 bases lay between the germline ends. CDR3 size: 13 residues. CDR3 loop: CASSVGLANEQFF. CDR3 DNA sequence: TGTGCCAGCAGCGTAGGGTTAGCCAATGAGCAGTTCTTC.

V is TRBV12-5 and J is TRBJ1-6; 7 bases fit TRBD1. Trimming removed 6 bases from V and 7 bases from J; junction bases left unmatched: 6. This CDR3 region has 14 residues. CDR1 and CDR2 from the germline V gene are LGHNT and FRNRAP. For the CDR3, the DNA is TGTGCTAGTGGGTCGGGACAGACGAATTCACCCCTCCACTTT. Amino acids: CASGSGQTNSPLHF.

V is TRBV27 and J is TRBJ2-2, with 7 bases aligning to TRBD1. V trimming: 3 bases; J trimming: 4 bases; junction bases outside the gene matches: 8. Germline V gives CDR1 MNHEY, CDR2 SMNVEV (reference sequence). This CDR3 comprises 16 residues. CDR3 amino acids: CASSFRPGQPTGELFF. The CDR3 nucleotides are TGTGCCAGCAGTTTCCGCCCGGGACAGCCCACCGGGGAGCTGTTTTTT.

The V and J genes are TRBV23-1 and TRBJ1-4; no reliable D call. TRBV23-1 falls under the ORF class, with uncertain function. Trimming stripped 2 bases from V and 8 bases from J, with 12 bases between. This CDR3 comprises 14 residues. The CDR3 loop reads CASSQMADREKLFF. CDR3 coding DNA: TGCGCCAGCAGTCAAATGGCAGACCGCGAAAAACTGTTTTTT.

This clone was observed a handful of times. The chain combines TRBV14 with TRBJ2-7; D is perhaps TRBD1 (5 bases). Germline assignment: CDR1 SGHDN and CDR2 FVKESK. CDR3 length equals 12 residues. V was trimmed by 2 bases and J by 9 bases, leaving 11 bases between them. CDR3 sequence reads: CASSQWGPGQYF. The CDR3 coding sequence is TGTGCCAGCAGCCAATGGGGCCCTGGGCAGTACTTC.